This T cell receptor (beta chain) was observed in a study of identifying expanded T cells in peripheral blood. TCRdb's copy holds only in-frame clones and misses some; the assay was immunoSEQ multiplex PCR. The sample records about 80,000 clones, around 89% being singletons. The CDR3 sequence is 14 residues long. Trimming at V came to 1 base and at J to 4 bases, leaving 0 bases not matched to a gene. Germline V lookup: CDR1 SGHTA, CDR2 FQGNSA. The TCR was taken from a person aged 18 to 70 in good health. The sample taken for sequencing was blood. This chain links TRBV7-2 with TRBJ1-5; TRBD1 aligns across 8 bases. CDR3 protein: CASSLDRGNQPQHF. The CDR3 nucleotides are TGTGCCAGCAGCTTAGACAGGGGGAATCAGCCCCAGCATTTT.